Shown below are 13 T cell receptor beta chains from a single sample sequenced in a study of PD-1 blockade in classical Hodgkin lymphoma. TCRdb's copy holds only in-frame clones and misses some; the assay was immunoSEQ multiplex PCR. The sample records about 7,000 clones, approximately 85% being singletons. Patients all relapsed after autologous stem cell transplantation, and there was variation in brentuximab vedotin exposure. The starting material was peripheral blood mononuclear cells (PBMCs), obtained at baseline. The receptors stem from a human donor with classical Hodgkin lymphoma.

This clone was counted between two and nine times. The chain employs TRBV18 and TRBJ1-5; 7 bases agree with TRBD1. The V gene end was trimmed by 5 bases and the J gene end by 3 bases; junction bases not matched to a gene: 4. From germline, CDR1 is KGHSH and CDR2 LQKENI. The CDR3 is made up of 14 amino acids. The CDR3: CASSLGTDNQPQHF. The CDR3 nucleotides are TGTGCCAGCTCATTAGGGACAGACAATCAGCCCCAGCATTTT.

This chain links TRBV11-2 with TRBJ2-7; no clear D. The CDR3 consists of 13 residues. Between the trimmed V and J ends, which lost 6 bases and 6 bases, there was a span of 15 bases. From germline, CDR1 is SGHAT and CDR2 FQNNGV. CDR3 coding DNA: TGTGCCAGCAGGAACTTTGGCGGACGCGAGCAGTACTTC. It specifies CASRNFGGREQYF.

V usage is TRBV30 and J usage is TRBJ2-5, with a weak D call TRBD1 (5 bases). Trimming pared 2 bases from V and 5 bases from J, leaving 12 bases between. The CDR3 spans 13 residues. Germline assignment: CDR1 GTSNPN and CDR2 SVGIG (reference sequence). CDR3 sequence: CAWSKDSGETQYF. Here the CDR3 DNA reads TGTGCCTGGAGTAAAGACAGTGGGGAGACCCAGTACTTC.

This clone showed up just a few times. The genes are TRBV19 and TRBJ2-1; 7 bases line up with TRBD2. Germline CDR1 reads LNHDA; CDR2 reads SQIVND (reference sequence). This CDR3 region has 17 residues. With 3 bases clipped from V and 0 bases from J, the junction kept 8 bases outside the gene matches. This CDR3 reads CASSIRASGSSYNEQFF. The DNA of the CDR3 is TGTGCCAGTAGTATTAGGGCTAGCGGAAGCTCCTACAATGAGCAGTTCTTC.

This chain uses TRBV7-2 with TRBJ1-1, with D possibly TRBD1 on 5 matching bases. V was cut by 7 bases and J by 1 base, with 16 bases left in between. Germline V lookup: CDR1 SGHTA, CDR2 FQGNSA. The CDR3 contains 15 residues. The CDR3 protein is CASTKGLGRNTEAFF. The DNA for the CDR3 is TGTGCCAGCACCAAGGGACTGGGGCGGAACACTGAAGCTTTCTTT.

CDR3 nucleotides: TGTGCCAGTAGTATTGCGGGTCAACTCTCCTACGAGCAGTACTTC. Translating gives CASSIAGQLSYEQYF. The chain couples TRBV19 to TRBJ2-7, with a weak D call TRBD2 (5 bases). This CDR3 has 15 amino acids. CDR1 and CDR2 from the germline V gene are LNHDA and SQIVND (reference sequence). Trimming took off 3 bases at V and 0 bases at J, with 12 bases between the two ends.

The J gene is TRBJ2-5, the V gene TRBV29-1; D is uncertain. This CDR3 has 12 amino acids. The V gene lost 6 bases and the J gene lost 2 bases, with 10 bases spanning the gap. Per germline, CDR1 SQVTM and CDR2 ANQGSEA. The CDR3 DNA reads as TGCAGCGTGTTCATTAGACAAGAGACCCAGTACTTC. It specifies CSVFIRQETQYF. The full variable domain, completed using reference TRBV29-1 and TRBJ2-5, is SAVISQKPSRDICQRGTSLTIQCQVDSQVTMMFWYRQQPGQSLTLIATANQGSEATYESGFVIDKFPISRPNLTFSTLTVSNMSPEDSSIYLCSVFIRQETQYFGPGTRLLVL.

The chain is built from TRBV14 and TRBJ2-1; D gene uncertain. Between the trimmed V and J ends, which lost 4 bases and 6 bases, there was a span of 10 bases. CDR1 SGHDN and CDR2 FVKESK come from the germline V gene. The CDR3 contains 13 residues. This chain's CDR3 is CASSRSLINEQFF. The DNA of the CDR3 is TGTGCCAGCAGCCGCTCTCTCATCAATGAGCAGTTCTTC.

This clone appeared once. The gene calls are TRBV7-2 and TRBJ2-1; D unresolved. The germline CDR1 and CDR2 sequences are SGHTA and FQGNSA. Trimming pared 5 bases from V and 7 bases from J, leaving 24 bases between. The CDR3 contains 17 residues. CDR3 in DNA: TGTGCCAGCAGCCGACAATTATTAGCTTCTGGTTTTAATGAGCAGTTCTTC. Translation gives CASSRQLLASGFNEQFF.

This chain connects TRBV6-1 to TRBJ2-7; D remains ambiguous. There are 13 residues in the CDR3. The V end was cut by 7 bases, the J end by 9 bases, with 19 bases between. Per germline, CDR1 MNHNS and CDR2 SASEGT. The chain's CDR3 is CASNVLPEFGQYF. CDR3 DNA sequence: TGTGCCAGCAACGTCCTGCCGGAGTTCGGGCAGTACTTC.

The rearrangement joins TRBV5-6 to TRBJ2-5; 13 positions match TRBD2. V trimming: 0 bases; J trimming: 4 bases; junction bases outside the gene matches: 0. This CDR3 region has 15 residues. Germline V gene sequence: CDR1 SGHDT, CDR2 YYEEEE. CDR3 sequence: CASSLGLAGGETQYF. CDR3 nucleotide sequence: TGTGCCAGCAGCTTGGGACTAGCGGGAGGAGAGACCCAGTACTTC.

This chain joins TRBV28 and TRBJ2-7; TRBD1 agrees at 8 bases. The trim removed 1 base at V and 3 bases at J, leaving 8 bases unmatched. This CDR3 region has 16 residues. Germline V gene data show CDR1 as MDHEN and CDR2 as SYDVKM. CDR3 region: CASSLSGQGADYEQYF. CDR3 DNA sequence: TGTGCCAGCAGTTTATCAGGACAGGGTGCCGACTACGAGCAGTACTTC.

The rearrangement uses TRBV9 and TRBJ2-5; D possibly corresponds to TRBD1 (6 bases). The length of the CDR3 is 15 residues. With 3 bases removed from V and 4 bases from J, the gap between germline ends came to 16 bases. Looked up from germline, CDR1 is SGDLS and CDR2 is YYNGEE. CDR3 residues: CASSEGVRGTETQYF. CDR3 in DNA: TGTGCCAGCAGCGAGGGGGTTAGGGGAACAGAGACCCAGTACTTC.